Below are 15 T cell receptor beta chains sequenced from a single sample in a study of coeliac disease. The table came from immunoSEQ multiplex PCR; TCRdb's copy has only in-frame clones and leaves some out. The sample holds roughly 4,800 clones, 55% to 80% seen once. The sequencing input was lymphocytes from the gut lamina propria. All receptors derive from a man between 18 and 29 years old with celiac disease on a gluten-free diet.

The chain's CDR3 is CASSRDSLNSPLHF. The CDR3 region has the DNA TGCGCCAGCAGTCGGGACAGCCTTAATTCACCCCTCCACTTT. The chain joins TRBV4-1 to TRBJ1-6, with 7 bases identical to TRBD1. CDR3 length: 14 residues. Trimming removed 6 bases from V and 6 bases from J; junction bases left unmatched: 5. Germline CDR1 reads MGHRA; CDR2 reads YSYEKL.

This clone is large in the sample. The chain is built from TRBV5-5 and TRBJ1-2; D call uncertain. From germline, CDR1 is SGHKS and CDR2 YYEKEE (reference sequence). The V end lost 5 bases, the J end lost 2 bases, and 10 bases lay between the germline ends. The CDR3 contains 13 residues. CDR3 sequence: CASSQVSNYGYTF. For the CDR3, the DNA is TGTGCCAGCAGTCAGGTCAGCAACTATGGCTACACCTTC.

The genes are TRBV28 and TRBJ2-7; the D is unclear. CDR1 and CDR2 (germline): MDHEN, SYDVKM. The CDR3 is 14 residues long. V dropped 1 base and J dropped 4 bases, with 11 bases sitting between them. The DNA of the CDR3 is TGTGCCAGCAGTTTATTAATCCTGAGTTACGAGCAGTACTTC. It is translated as CASSLLILSYEQYF. Variable domain in full (rest from reference TRBV28 and TRBJ2-7): DVKVTQSSRYLVKRTGEKVFLECVQDMDHENMFWYRQDPGLGLRLIYFSYDVKMKEKGDIPEGYSVSREKKERFSLILESASTNQTSMYLCASSLLILSYEQYFGPGTRLTVT.

J is TRBJ1-2 and V is TRBV9; D might be TRBD1 (5 bases). Trimming pared 3 bases from V and 3 bases from J, leaving 15 bases between. CDR3 length: 15 amino acids. Germline V lookup: CDR1 SGDLS, CDR2 YYNGEE. CDR3 coding DNA: TGTGCCAGCAGCGCGCCTTCTCAGGGCCACTATGGCTACACCTTC. This gives the protein CASSAPSQGHYGYTF. The variable domain in full, with the rest retrieved from reference TRBV9 and TRBJ1-2, is DSGVTQTPKHLITATGQRVTLRCSPRSGDLSVYWYQQSLDQGLQFLIQYYNGEERAKGNILERFSAQQFPDLHSELNLSSLELGDSALYFCASSAPSQGHYGYTFGSGTRLTVV.

This chain connects TRBV7-3 to TRBJ2-3, with TRBD2 matching 11 bases. V lost 0 bases and J lost 2; bases outside the gene matches: 7. This CDR3 has 18 amino acids. CDR1 SGHTA and CDR2 FQGTGA come from the germline V gene. Here the CDR3 reads CASSLTPASGGLTDTQYF. The CDR3 DNA reads TGTGCCAGCAGCTTAACGCCCGCTAGCGGGGGGCTCACAGATACGCAGTATTTT.

CDR3 bases: TGTGCCAGCAGCTCCTTTAGCGGGGCCTCCTACGAGCAGTACTTC. This gives the protein CASSSFSGASYEQYF. This chain uses TRBV7-2 with TRBJ2-7, with 8 bases aligning to TRBD2. The V gene's germline CDR1 is SGHTA and CDR2 FQGNSA. The CDR3 runs 15 residues. J was trimmed by 0 bases and V by 4 bases; bases with no gene match: 5.

The chain is built from TRBV4-3 and TRBJ2-5; tentatively, D is TRBD1 (6 bases). The end of the DNA fits TRBJ2-7 better, so the J call may be wrong. This CDR3 is 15 amino acids long. Germline-derived CDR1 and CDR2 are LGHNA and YSLEER. CDR3 residues: CASSQDLNRAYEQYF. CDR3 in DNA: TGCGCCAGCAGCCAAGATTTGAACAGGGCCTACGAGCAGTACTTC.

This clone was seen more than once but under ten times. The J gene is TRBJ2-3, the V gene TRBV7-9; 9 nucleotides align to TRBD2. V lost 1 base, J lost 2 bases, and 7 bases stayed unmatched. CDR1 SEHNR and CDR2 FQNEAQ come from the germline V gene (reference sequence). This CDR3 has 17 residues. In DNA form, the CDR3 reads TGTGCCAGCAGCTTAGAAACTAGCGGGCTTCTCACAGATACGCAGTATTTT. Protein: CASSLETSGLLTDTQYF. Full variable domain (missing parts from reference TRBV7-9 and TRBJ2-3): DTGVSQNPRHKITKRGQNVTFRCDPISEHNRLYWYRQTLGQGPEFLTYFQNEAQLEKSRLLSDRFSAERPKGSFSTLEIQRTEQGDSAMYLCASSLETSGLLTDTQYFGPGTRLTVL.

CDR3 in amino acids: CASSRTPGETQYF. The CDR3 DNA sequence: TGTGCCAGCAGCCGAACCCCCGGAGAGACCCAGTACTTC. The chain is built from TRBV7-3 and TRBJ2-5; D is unresolved. This CDR3 has 13 residues. Germline V CDR1 and CDR2: SGHTA, FQGTGA. V was trimmed by 5 bases and J by 4 bases, leaving 11 bases between them.

A few counts support this clone. This chain links TRBV13 with TRBJ1-2; 10 bases fit TRBD1. CDR1 is PRHDT, CDR2 FYEKMQ, per germline (reference sequence). The V segment lost 5 bases and the J segment 8 bases; nucleotides outside the gene matches: 5. The CDR3 runs 13 residues. The CDR3 DNA follows: TGTGCCAGCAGCGCATCGGGACAGGGGGGCTACACCTTC. Translating gives CASSASGQGGYTF.

In regard to this clone: The same CDR3 can be traced to other DNA sequences in this sample. J is TRBJ2-3 and V is TRBV27; possible D gene TRBD1, 5 bases. The germline V and J ends were trimmed by 5 bases and 0 bases, with 9 bases remaining between them. Germline V CDR1 and CDR2: MNHEY, SMNVEV (reference sequence). The CDR3 has 14 amino acids. CDR3 residues: CASSRQTSTDTQYF. CDR3 nucleotide sequence: TGTGCCAGCAGTAGACAGACTAGCACAGATACGCAGTATTTT.

This clone ranks as large (0.1 to 1%). The chain recombines TRBV4-1 with TRBJ2-1, with 8 bases fitting TRBD1. J gave up 6 bases and V 7 bases, and 8 bases lay outside the gene matches. From germline, CDR1 is MGHRA and CDR2 YSYEKL. CDR3 length: 14 residues. CDR3 nucleotide sequence: TGCGCCAGCACCGCCTGGGGGACAGGCAATGAGCAGTTCTTC. This codes for CASTAWGTGNEQFF.

The chain uses TRBV28 and TRBJ1-5; 8 positions match TRBD1. The germline V gene has CDR1 MDHEN and CDR2 SYDVKM. The CDR3 spans 14 residues. The junction had 11 bases not matched to a gene; V was cut back by 10 bases and J by 6 bases. The DNA for the CDR3 is TGTGCCACCCGGGGACAGGCGTCCGCTCAGCCCCAGCATTTT. It encodes CATRGQASAQPQHF.

The chain has TRBV30 and TRBJ2-7, with 8 bases fitting TRBD1. Looked up from germline, CDR1 is GTSNPN and CDR2 is SVGIG (reference sequence). Trimming took 0 bases from V and 6 from J; bases not matched to a gene: 13. The CDR3 spans 16 residues. The CDR3 reads CAWSVTRVAGGAEQYF. In DNA form, the CDR3 reads TGTGCCTGGAGTGTAACTAGAGTAGCAGGGGGCGCCGAGCAGTACTTC.

The chain uses TRBV6-1 and TRBJ1-1; 8 bases map to TRBD1. V trimming: 0 bases; J trimming: 8 bases; junction bases outside the gene matches: 14. CDR1 and CDR2 from the germline V gene are MNHNS and SASEGT. This CDR3 is 17 amino acids long. Here the CDR3 DNA reads TGTGCCAGCAGTGAAGCGTTAGGAGACAGGGGAACGGTAGAAGCTTTCTTT. Translating it yields CASSEALGDRGTVEAFF.